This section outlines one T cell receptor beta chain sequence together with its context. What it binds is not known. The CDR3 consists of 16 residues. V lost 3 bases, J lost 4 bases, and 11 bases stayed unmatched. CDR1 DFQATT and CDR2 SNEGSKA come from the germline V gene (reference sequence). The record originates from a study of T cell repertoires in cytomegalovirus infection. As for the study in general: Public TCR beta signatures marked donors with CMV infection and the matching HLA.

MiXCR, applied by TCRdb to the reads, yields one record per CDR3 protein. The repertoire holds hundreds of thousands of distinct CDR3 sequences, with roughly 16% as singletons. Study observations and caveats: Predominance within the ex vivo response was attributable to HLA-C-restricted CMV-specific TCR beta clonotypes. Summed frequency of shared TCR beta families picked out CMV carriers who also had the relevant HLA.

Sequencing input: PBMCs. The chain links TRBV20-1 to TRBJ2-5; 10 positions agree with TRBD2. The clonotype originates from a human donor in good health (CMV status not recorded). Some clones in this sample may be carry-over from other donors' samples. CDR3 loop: CSASGPASGGLETQYF. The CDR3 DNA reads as TGCAGTGCTAGCGGTCCGGCTAGCGGGGGCCTAGAGACCCAGTACTTC.